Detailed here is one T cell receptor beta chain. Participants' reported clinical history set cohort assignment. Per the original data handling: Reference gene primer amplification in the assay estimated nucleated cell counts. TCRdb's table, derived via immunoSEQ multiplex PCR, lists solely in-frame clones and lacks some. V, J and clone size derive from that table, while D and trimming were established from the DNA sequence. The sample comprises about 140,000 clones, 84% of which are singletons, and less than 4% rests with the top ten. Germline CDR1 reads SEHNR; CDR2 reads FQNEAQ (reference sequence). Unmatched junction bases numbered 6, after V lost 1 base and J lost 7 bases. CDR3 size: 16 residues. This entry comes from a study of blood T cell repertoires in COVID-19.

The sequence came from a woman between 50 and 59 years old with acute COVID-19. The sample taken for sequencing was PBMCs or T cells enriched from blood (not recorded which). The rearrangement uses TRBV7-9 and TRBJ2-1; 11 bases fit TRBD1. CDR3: CASSLGTGGAGNEQFF. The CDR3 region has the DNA TGTGCCAGCAGCTTAGGGACAGGGGGCGCGGGGAATGAGCAGTTCTTC.